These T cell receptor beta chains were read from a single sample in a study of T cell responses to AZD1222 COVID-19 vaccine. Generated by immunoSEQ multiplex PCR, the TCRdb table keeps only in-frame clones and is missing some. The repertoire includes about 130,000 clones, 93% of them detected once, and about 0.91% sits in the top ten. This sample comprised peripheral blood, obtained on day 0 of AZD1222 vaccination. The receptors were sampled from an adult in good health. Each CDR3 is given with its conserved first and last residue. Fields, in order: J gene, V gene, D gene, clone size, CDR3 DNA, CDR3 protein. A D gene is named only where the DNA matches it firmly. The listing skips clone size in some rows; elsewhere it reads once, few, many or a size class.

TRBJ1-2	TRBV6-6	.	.	TGTGCCAGCAGTTACTCAGTGAGGAGCTCCTATGGCTACACCTTC	CASSYSVRSSYGYTF
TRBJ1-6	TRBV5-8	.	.	TGTGCCAGCAGCAGGACGGGAGTCTATAATTCACCCCTCCACTTT	CASSRTGVYNSPLHF
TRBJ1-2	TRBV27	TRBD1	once	TGTGCCAGCAGTTTATATGGGGCAGGGGGCACGAGCTACACCTTC	CASSLYGAGGTSYTF
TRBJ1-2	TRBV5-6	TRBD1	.	TGTCCGCGCCACATATCAAACAGGGGAGGCTACACCTTC	CPRHISNRGGYTF
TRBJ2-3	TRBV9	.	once	TGTGCCAGCAGCGCCCCGGCCTTTTCAGATACGCAGTATTTT	CASSAPAFSDTQYF
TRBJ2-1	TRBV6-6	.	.	TGTGCCAGCGGTCCAGGGATTACATACGAGGGTCACAATGAGCAGTTCTTC	CASGPGITYEGHNEQFF
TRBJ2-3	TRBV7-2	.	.	TGTGCCAGCAGCTTACAGGAGACCCGAGTAGATACGCAGTATTTT	CASSLQETRVDTQYF
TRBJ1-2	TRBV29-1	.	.	TGCAGCGTTGAAGGGCAGGGAAGAGGCTACACCTTC	CSVEGQGRGYTF
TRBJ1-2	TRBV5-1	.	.	TGCGCCAGCAGCTTGTCTGGTACCTTTAGCTATGGCTACACCTTC	CASSLSGTFSYGYTF
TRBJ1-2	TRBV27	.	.	TGTGCCAGCAGTTTATCGGGGTATCTCGGTCGCTACACCTTC	CASSLSGYLGRYTF
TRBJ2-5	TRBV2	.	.	TGTGCCAGCAGTGACGACCTTCCTAGGACCCAGTACTTC	CASSDDLPRTQYF
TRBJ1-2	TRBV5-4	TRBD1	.	TGTGCCAGCAGCTTGGCAGGGGGCGGCTATGGCTACACCTTC	CASSLAGGGYGYTF
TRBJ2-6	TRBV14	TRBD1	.	TGTGCCAGCAGCCCGTGGGACAGCCACTCTGGGGCCAACGTCCTGACTTTC	CASSPWDSHSGANVLTF
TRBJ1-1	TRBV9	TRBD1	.	TGTGCCAGCAGCGGAGTGCAGGGGGCAGGTGAAGCTTTCTTT	CASSGVQGAGEAFF
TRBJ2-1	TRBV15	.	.	TGTGCCACCTCTGGCGTAAGCTCCTACAATGAGCAGTTCTTC	CATSGVSSYNEQFF
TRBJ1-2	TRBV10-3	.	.	TGTGCCCTGGGGGCGGATAACTATGGCTACACCTTC	CALGADNYGYTF
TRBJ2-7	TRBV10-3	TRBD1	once	TGTGCCATCACTGTGGACAGGGGGCCACCCCCCTACGAGCAGTACTTC	CAITVDRGPPPYEQYF
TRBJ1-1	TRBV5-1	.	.	TGCGCCAGCAGCTTGGAAAGGGCAGGGAACACTGAAGCTTTCTTT	CASSLERAGNTEAFF
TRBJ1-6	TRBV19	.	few	TGTGCCAGTAGTATTCGAGGTGGAAGGGAGGGAGATTCACCCCTCCACTTT	CASSIRGGREGDSPLHF
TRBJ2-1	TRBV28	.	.	TGTGCCAGCAGTAAAACAGGGTACGTCTACAATGAGCAGTTCTTC	CASSKTGYVYNEQFF